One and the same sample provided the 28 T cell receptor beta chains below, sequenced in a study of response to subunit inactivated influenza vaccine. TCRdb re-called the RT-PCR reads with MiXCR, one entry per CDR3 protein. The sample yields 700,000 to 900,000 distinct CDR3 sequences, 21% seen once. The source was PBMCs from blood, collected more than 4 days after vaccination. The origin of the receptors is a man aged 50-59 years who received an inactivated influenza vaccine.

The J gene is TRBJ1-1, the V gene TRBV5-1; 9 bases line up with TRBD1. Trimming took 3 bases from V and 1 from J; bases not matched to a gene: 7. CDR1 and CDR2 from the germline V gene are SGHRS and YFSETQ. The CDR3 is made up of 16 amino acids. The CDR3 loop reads CASSYTGTGRNTEAFF. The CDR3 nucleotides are TGCGCCAGCAGCTATACCGGGACAGGGAGGAACACTGAAGCTTTCTTT.

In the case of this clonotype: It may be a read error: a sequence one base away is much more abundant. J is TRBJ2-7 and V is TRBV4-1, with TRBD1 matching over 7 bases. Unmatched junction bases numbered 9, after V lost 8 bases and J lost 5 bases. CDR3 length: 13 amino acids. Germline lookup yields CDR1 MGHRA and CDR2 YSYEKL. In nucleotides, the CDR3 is TGCGCCAGCCGCTTACACAGGGGAAACGAGCAGTACTTC. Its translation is CASRLHRGNEQYF.

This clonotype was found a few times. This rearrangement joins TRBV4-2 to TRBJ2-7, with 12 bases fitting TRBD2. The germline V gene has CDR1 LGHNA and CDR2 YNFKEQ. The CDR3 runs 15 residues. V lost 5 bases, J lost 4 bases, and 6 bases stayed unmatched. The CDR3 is CASSKSSGGEYEQYF. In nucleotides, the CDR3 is TGTGCCAGCAGCAAGTCTAGCGGGGGGGAGTACGAGCAGTACTTC.

CDR3 DNA sequence: TGCGCCAGCAGCCAAGACGGACAGGGAACCTACGAGCAGTACTTC. It is translated as CASSQDGQGTYEQYF. J is TRBJ2-7 and V is TRBV4-3; TRBD1 aligns across 8 bases. Trimming at V came to 0 bases and at J to 2 bases, leaving 3 bases not matched to a gene. This CDR3 is 15 amino acids long. Germline-derived CDR1 and CDR2 are LGHNA and YSLEER.

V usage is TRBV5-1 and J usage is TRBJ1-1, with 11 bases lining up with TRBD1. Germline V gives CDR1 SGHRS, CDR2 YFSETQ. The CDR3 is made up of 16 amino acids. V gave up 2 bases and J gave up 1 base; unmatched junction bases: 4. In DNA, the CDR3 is TGCGCCAGCAGCTTCGGACAGGGGGCAAGGAACACTGAAGCTTTCTTT. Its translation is CASSFGQGARNTEAFF.

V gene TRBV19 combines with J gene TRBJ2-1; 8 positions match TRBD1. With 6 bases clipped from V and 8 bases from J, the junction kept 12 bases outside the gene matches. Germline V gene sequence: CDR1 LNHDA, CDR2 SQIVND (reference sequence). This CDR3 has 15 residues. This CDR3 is CASRLRGQDNDEQFF. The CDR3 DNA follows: TGTGCCAGTAGACTGAGGGGACAGGATAATGATGAGCAGTTCTTC.

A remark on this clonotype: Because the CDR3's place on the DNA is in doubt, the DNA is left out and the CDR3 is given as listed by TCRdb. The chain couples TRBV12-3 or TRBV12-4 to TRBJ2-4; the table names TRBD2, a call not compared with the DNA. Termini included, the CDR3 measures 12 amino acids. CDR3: CASSTSTSPQYF.

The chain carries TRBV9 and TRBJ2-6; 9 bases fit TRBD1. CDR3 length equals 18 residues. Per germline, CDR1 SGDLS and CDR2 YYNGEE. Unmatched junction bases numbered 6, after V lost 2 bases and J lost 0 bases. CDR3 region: CASSVRDRVPSGANVLTF. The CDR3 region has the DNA TGTGCCAGCAGCGTTAGGGACAGGGTACCCTCTGGGGCCAACGTCCTGACTTTC.

CDR3 residues: CASSVGQGADGYTF. As DNA, the CDR3 is TGCGCCAGCAGCGTCGGACAGGGGGCCGATGGCTACACCTTC. The gene calls are TRBV5-1 and TRBJ1-2; 11 bases line up with TRBD1. Per the germline V gene, CDR1 is SGHRS and CDR2 is YFSETQ. CDR3 size: 14 residues. The junction had 5 bases not matched to a gene; V was cut back by 4 bases and J by 6 bases.

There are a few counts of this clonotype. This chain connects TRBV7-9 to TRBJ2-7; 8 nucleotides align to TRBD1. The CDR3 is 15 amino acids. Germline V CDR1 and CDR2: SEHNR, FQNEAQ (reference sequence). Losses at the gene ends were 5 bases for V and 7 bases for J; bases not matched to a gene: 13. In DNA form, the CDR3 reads TGTGCCAGCAGCCGCCCTGGGGGCAGGGGGCGAGAGCAGTACTTC. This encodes CASSRPGGRGREQYF. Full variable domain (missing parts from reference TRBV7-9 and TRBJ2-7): DTGVSQNPRHKITKRGQNVTFRCDPISEHNRLYWYRQTLGQGPEFLTYFQNEAQLEKSRLLSDRFSAERPKGSFSTLEIQRTEQGDSAMYLCASSRPGGRGREQYFGPGTRLTVT.

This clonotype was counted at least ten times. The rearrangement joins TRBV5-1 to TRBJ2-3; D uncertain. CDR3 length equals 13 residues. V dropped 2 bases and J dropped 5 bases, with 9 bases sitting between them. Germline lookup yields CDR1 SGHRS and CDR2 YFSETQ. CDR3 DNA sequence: TGCGCCAGCAGCTTCTTAGTTGGAGATACGCAGTATTTT. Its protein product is CASSFLVGDTQYF.

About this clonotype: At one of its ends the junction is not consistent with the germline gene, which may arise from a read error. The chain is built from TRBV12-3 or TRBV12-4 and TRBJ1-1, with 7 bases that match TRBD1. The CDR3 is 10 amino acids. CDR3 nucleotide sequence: TGTGCCAGCAGTTTAGTAGGACAGGTTTTT. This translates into CASSLVGQVF.

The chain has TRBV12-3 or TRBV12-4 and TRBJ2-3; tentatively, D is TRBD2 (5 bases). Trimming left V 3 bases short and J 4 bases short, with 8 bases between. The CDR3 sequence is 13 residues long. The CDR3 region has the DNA TGTGCCAGCAGTTTCGGGGATGCAGATACGCAGTATTTT. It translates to CASSFGDADTQYF.

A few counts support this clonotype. The CDR3 nucleotides read TGTGCCAGCAGACAGGGGGCGCGTACAGATACGCAGTATTTT. It codes for CASRQGARTDTQYF. The chain employs TRBV12-3 or TRBV12-4 and TRBJ2-3; TRBD1 agrees at 9 bases. The V segment lost 6 bases and the J segment 3 bases; nucleotides outside the gene matches: 4. There are 14 residues in the CDR3.

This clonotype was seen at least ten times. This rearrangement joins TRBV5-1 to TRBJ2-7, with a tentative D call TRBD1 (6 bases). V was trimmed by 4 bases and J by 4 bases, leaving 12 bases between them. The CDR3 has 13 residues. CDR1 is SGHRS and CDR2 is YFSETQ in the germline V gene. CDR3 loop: CASSPDRGYEQYF. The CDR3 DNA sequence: TGCGCCAGCAGCCCGGACAGAGGATACGAGCAGTACTTC.

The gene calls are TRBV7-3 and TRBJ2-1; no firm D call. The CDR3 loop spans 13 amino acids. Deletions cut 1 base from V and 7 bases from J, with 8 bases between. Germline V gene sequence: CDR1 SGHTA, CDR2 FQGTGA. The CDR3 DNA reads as TGTGCCAGCAGCTTAAATCGGCTGAATGAGCAGTTCTTC. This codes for CASSLNRLNEQFF.

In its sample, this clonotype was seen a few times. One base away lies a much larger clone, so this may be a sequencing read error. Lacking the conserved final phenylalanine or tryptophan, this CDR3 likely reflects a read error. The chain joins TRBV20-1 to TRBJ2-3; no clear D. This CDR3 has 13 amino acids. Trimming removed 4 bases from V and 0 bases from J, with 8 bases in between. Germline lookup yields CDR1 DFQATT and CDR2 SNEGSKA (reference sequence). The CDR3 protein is CSAKATSTDTQYC. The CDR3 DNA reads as TGCAGTGCTAAAGCGACTAGCACAGATACGCAGTATTGT.

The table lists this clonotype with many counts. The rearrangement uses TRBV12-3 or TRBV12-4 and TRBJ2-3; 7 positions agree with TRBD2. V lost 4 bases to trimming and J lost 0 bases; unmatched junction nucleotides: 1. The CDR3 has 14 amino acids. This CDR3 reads CASSYSGSTDTQYF. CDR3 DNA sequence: TGTGCCAGCAGTTATAGCGGGAGCACAGATACGCAGTATTTT.

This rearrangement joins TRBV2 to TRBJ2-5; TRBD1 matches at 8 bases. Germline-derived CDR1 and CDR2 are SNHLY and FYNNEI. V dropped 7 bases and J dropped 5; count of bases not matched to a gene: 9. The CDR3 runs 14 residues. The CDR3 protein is CASINTGGSETQYF. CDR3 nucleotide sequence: TGTGCCAGCATAAACACAGGGGGTAGTGAGACCCAGTACTTC.

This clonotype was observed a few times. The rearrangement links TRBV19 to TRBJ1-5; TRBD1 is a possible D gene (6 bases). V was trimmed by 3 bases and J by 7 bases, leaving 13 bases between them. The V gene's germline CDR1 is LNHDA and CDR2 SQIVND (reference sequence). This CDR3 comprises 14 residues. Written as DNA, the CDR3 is TGTGCCAGTAGTATGGGGGCATTGTTCCAGCCCCAGCATTTT. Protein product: CASSMGALFQPQHF.

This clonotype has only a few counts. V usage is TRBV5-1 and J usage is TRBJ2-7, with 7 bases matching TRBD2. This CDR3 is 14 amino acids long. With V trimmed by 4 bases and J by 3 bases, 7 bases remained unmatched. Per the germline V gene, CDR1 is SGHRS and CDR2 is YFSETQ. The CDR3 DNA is TGCGCCAGCAGCCCGGGGACTACGGACTACGAGCAGTACTTC. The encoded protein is CASSPGTTDYEQYF.

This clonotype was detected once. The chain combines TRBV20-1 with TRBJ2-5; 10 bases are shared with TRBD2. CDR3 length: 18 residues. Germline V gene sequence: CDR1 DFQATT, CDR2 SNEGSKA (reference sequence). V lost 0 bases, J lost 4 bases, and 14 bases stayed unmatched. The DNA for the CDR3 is TGCAGTGCTAGAGATAGACCTGGTAGCGGGGGGCCGAGAGAGACCCAGTACTTC. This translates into CSARDRPGSGGPRETQYF.

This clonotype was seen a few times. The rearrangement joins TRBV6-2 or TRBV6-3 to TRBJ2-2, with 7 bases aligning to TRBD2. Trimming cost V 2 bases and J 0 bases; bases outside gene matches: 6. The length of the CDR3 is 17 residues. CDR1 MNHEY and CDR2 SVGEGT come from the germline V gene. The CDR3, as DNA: TGTGCCAGCAGTTACCCTTCCGGGGGGTCGAACACCGGGGAGCTGTTTTTT. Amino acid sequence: CASSYPSGGSNTGELFF.

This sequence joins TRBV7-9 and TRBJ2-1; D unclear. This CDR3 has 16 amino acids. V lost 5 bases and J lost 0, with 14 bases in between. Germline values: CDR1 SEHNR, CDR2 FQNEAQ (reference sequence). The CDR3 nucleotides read TGTGCCAGCAGCGCCCGACAATTGGGCTCCTACAATGAGCAGTTCTTC. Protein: CASSARQLGSYNEQFF.

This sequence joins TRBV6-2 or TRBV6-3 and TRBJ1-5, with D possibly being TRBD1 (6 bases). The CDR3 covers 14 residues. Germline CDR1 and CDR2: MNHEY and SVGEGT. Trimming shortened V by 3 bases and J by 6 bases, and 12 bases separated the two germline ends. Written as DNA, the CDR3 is TGTGCCAGCAGTTATGCCAGGGGTGGTCAGCCCCAGCATTTT. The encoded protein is CASSYARGGQPQHF.

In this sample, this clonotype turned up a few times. The CDR3 here is CASSQARTSGRQVDQYF. Written as DNA, the CDR3 is TGCGCCAGCAGCCAAGCCCGGACTAGCGGGCGGCAAGTAGACCAGTACTTC. The rearrangement links TRBV4-1 to TRBJ2-5; 11 positions match TRBD2. Per germline, CDR1 MGHRA and CDR2 YSYEKL. V lost 1 base to trimming and J lost 10 bases; unmatched junction nucleotides: 14. This CDR3 region has 17 residues.

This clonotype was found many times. CDR3 bases: TGCGCCAGCAGCTTGCGGCAGGGGGACACCGGGGAGCTGTTTTTT. This codes for CASSLRQGDTGELFF. V gene TRBV5-1 combines with J gene TRBJ2-2; 7 bases agree with TRBD1. Germline trimming cut 1 base from V and 3 bases from J; bases unmatched to any gene: 3. CDR3 length equals 15 residues. Germline CDR1 is SGHRS and CDR2 is YFSETQ. Using reference TRBV5-1 and TRBJ2-2 for the parts outside the CDR3, the full variable domain is KAGVTQTPRYLIKTRGQQVTLSCSPISGHRSVSWYQQTPGQGLQFLFEYFSETQRNKGNFPGRFSGRQFSNSRSEMNVSTLELGDSALYLCASSLRQGDTGELFFGEGSRLTVL.

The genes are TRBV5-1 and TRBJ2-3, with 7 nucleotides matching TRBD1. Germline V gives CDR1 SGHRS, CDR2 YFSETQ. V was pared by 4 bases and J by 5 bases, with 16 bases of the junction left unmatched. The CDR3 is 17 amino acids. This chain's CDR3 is CASSDFTGPGGRDTQYF. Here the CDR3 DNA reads TGCGCCAGCAGCGACTTCACCGGGCCAGGGGGAAGAGATACGCAGTATTTT.